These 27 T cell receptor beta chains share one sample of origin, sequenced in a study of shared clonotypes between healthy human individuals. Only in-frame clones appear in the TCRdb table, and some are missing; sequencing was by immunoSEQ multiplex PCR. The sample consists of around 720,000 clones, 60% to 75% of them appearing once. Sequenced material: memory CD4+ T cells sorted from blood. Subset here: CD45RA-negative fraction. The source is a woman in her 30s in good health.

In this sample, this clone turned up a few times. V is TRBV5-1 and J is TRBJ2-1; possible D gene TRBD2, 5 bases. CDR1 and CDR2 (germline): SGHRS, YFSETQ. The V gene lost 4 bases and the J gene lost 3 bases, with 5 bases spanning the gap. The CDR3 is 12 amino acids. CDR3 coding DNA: TGCGCCAGCAGCCGGGACTACAATGAGCAGTTCTTC. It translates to CASSRDYNEQFF.

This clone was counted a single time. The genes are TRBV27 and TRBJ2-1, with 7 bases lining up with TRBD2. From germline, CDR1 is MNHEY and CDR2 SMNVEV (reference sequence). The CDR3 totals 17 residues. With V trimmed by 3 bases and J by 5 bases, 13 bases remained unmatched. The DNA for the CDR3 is TGTGCCAGCAGTTTTAATCCGTCGGGGGGAGCGAACAATGAGCAGTTCTTC. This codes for CASSFNPSGGANNEQFF.

The CDR3 DNA reads TGTGCCAGTAGTATGCTATGGCGGGACACAGATACGCAGTATTTT. Its protein product is CASSMLWRDTDTQYF. The chain combines TRBV19 with TRBJ2-3, with D possibly TRBD2 on 6 matching bases. V was shortened by 3 bases and J by 2 bases, with 12 bases between the two germline ends. Germline values: CDR1 LNHDA, CDR2 SQIVND (reference sequence). The CDR3 consists of 15 residues.

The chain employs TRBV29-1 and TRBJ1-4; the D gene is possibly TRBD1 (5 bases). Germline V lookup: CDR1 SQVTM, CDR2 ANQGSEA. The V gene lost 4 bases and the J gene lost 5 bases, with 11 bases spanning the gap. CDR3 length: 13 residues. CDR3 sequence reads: CSVGDGENEKLFF. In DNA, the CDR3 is TGCAGCGTTGGGGACGGGGAGAATGAAAAACTGTTTTTT.

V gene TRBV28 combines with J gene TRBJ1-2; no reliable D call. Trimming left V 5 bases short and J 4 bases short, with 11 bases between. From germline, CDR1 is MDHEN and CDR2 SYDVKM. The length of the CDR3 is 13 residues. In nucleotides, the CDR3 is TGTGCCAGCAGTCTGGTGAGCTCCTATGGCTACACCTTC. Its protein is CASSLVSSYGYTF.

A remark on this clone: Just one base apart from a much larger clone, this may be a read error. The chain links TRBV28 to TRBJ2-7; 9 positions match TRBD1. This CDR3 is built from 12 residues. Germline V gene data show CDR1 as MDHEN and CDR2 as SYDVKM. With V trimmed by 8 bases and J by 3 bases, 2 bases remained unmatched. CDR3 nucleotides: TGTGCCAGCGGGGACAGGGACTACGAGCAGTACTTC. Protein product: CASGDRDYEQYF.

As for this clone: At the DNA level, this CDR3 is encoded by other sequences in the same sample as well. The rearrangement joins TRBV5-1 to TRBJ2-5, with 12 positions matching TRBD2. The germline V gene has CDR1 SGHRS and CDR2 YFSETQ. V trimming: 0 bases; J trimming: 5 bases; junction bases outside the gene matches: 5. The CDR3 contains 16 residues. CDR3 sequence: CASSLALAGGVETQYF. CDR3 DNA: TGCGCCAGCAGCTTGGCCCTAGCGGGAGGGGTTGAGACCCAGTACTTC.

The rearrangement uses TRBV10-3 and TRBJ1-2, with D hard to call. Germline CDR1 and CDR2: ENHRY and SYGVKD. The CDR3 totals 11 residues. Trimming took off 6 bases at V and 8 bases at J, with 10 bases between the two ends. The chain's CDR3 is CAIRREEGYTF. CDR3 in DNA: TGTGCCATCAGACGTGAGGAGGGCTACACCTTC.

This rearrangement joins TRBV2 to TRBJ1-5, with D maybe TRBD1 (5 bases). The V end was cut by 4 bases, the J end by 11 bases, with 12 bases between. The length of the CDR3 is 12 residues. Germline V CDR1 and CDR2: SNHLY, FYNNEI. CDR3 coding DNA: TGTGCCAGCAGTGTTGGGGCAAGGGCCCAGCATTTT. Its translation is CASSVGARAQHF.

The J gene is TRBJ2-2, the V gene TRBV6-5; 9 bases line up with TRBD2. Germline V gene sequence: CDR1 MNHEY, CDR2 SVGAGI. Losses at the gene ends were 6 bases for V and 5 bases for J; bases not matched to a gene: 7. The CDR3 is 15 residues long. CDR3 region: CASRDQLAGTGELFF. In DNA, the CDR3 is TGTGCCAGCAGGGATCAGCTAGCGGGAACCGGGGAGCTGTTTTTT.

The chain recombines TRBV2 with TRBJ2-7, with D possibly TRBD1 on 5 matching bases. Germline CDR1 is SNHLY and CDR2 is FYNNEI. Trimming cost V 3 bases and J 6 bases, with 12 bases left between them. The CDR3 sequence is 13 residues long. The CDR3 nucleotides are TGTGCCAGCAGTGATGGGGCAGGTCCCGAGCAGTACTTC. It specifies CASSDGAGPEQYF.

CDR3 protein: CASSLREDTGELFF. CDR3 nucleotides: TGCGCCAGCAGCTTGAGGGAGGACACCGGGGAGCTGTTTTTT. The chain joins TRBV5-1 to TRBJ2-2, with D maybe TRBD2 (6 bases). CDR3 length: 14 amino acids. The germline V gene encodes CDR1 SGHRS and CDR2 YFSETQ. V lost 1 base and J 3 bases, leaving 7 bases between the germline ends.

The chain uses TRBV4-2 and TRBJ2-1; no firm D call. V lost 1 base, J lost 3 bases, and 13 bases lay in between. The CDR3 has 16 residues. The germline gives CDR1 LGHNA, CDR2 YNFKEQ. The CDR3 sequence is CASSQGLDHNYNEQFF. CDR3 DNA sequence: TGTGCCAGCAGCCAAGGGCTGGACCACAACTACAATGAGCAGTTCTTC.

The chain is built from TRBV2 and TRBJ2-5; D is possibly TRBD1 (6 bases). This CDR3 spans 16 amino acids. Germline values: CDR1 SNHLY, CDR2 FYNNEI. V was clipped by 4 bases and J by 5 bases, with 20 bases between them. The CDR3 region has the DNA TGTGCCAGCAGTGTAGCAGGGGTCAGGGTGTCGGAGACCCAGTACTTC. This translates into CASSVAGVRVSETQYF. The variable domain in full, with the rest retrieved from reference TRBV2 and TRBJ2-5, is EPEVTQTPSHQVTQMGQEVILRCVPISNHLYFYWYRQILGQKVEFLVSFYNNEISEKSEIFDDQFSVERPDGSNFTLKIRSTKLEDSAMYFCASSVAGVRVSETQYFGPGTRLLVL.

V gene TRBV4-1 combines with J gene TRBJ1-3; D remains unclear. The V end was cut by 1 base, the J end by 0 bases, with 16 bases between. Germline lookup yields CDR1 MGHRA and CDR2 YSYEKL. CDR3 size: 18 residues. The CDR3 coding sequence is TGCGCCAGCAGCCAAGGCTTTGGAGCAGACTACTCTGGAAACACCATATATTTT. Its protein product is CASSQGFGADYSGNTIYF.

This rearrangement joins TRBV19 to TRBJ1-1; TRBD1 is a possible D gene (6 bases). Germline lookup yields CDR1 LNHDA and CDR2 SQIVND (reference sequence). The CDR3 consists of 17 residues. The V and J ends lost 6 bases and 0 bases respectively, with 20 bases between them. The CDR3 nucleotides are TGTGCCAGTAGCACAGACAGAATCCGGGGGCTGAACACTGAAGCTTTCTTT. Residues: CASSTDRIRGLNTEAFF.

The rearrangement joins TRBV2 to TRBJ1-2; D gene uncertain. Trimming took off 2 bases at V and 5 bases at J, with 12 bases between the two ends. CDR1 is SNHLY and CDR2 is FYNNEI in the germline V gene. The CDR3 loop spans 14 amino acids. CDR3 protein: CASSELSADYGYTF. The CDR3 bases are TGTGCCAGCAGTGAACTGTCGGCGGATTATGGCTACACCTTC.

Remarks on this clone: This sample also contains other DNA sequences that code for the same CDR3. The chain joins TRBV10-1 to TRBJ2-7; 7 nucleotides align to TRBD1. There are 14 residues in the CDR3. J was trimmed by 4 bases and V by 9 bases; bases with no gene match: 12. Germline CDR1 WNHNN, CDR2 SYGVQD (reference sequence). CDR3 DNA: TGCGCCAGTTCACCGAACCGGGACAGTTACGAGCAGTACTTC. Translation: CASSPNRDSYEQYF.

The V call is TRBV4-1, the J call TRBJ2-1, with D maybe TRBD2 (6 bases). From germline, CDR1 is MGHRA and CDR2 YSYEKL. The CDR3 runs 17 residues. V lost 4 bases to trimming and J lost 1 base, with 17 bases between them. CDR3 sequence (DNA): TGCGCCAGCAGCCCGTTAGGCCCAGGAGGGTCCTACAATGAGCAGTTCTTC. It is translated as CASSPLGPGGSYNEQFF.

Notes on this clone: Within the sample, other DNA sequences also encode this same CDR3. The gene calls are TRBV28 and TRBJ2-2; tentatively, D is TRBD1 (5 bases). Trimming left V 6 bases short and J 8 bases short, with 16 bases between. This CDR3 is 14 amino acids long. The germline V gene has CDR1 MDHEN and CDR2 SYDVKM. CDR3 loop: CASRPPSRTGELFF. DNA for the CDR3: TGTGCCAGCAGGCCTCCCTCCCGGACAGGGGAGCTGTTTTTT.

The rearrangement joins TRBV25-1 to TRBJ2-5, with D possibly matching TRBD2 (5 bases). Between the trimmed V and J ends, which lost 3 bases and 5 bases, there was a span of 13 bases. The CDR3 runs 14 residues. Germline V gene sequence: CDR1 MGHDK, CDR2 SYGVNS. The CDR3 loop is CASSDPGKGETQYF. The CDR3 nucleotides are TGTGCCAGCAGTGATCCCGGGAAAGGGGAGACCCAGTACTTC.

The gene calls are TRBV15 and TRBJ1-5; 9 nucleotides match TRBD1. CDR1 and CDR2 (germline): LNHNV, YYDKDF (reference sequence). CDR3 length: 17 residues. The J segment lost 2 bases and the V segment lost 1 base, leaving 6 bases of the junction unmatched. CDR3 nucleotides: TGTGCCACCAGCAGAGGGACAGGGGTGGTTGGCAATCAGCCCCAGCATTTT. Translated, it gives CATSRGTGVVGNQPQHF.

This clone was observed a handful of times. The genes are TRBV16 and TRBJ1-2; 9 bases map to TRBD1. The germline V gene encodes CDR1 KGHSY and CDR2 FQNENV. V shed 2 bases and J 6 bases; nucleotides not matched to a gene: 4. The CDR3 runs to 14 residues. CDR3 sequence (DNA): TGTGCCAGCAGCCAACCCGGGACAGGGAATGGCTACACCTTC. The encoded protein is CASSQPGTGNGYTF.

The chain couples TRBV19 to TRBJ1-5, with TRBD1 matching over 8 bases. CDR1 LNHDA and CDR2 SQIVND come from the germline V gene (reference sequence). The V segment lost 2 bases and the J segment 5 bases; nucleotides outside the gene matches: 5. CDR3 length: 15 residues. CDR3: CASSILAGGDQPQHF. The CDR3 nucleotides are TGTGCCAGTAGTATACTGGCAGGGGGCGATCAGCCCCAGCATTTT.

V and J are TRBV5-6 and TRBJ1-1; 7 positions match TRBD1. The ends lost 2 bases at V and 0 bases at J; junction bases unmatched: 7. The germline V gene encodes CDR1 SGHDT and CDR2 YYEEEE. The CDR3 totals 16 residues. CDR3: CASSFYSRGMNTEAFF. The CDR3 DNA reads TGTGCCAGCAGCTTTTACTCCAGGGGGATGAACACTGAAGCTTTCTTT.

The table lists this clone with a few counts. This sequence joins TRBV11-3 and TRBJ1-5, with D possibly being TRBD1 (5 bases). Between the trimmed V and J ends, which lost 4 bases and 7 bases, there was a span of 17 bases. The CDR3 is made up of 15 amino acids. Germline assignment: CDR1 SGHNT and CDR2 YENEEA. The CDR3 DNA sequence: TGTGCCAGCAGCTCGAGTTTGCAGGGTGGCCAGCCCCAGCATTTT. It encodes CASSSSLQGGQPQHF.

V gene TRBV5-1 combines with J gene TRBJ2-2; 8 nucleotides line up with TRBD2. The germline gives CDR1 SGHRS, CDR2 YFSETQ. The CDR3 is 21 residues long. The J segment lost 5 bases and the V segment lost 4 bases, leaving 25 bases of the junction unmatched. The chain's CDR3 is CASSRGIAGPITLGRTGELFF. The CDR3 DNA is TGCGCCAGCAGCAGGGGAATAGCGGGACCAATTACACTCGGGCGGACCGGGGAGCTGTTTTTT.